The 23 T cell receptor beta chains presented below share a single source sample, sequenced in a study of T cells in Graves' hyperthyroidism and ophthalmopathy (dated 2019 in TCRdb). Library prep was done by multiplex PCR. Sequencing used an Illumina HiSeq 2000. TCR beta CDR3 regions were amplified from RNA transcripts. The first round of RT-PCR for the TCR CDR3 was performed with the HTBI primer set and the Qiagen OneStep RT-PCR kit. TCRdb handled the public reads itself, with Q25 trimming in fastp and clone calling in MiXCR, and kept productive beta chains. A single entry per CDR3 protein holds the most common genes and DNA from its merged rows. The sample data list around 520,000 distinct CDR3 sequences, and 14% of these were observed just once. The ten top clones hold around 14% of the sample. Sequenced material: blood. Source of these receptors: a woman in her 40s with Graves' hyperthyroidism.

In this sample, this clonotype turned up many times. The chain couples TRBV3-1 to TRBJ2-7; 8 positions match TRBD2. Germline V gene sequence: CDR1 LGHDT, CDR2 YNNKEL (reference sequence). The CDR3 runs to 13 residues. The ends lost 7 bases at V and 1 base at J; junction bases unmatched: 3. CDR3 loop: CASNGRGSYEQYF. CDR3 nucleotides: TGTGCCAGCAACGGGAGGGGATCCTACGAGCAGTACTTC.

At least ten counts were recorded for this clonotype. The chain has TRBV7-3 and TRBJ2-1, with 8 bases identical to TRBD2. The CDR3 is made up of 16 amino acids. The V gene's germline CDR1 is SGHTA and CDR2 FQGTGA. V gave up 5 bases and J gave up 3 bases; unmatched junction bases: 9. The CDR3 sequence is CASSPVPAGDYNEQFF. In nucleotides, the CDR3 is TGTGCCAGCAGCCCCGTCCCAGCGGGAGACTACAATGAGCAGTTCTTC.

This clonotype was observed many times. The CDR3 is CASSLVSGNTDTQYF. The CDR3 nucleotides read TGTGCCAGCAGCTTAGTTAGCGGAAACACAGATACGCAGTATTTT. The rearrangement links TRBV11-2 to TRBJ2-3; maybe TRBD2 (6 bases). V was cut by 1 base and J by 2 bases, with 10 bases left in between. This CDR3 spans 15 amino acids. Germline V CDR1 and CDR2: SGHAT, FQNNGV.

This clonotype was detected only a few times. The chain's CDR3 is CASSVVTDNEQFF. CDR3 bases: TGTGCCAGCAGCGTAGTGACCGACAATGAGCAGTTCTTC. The chain links TRBV9 to TRBJ2-1; D gene uncertain. V dropped 0 bases and J dropped 5 bases, with 6 bases sitting between them. CDR3 length: 13 residues. Germline lookup yields CDR1 SGDLS and CDR2 YYNGEE.

This clonotype has just a few counts. This chain connects TRBV19 to TRBJ2-7; the match to TRBD2 covers 10 bases. Germline CDR1 is LNHDA and CDR2 is SQIVND (reference sequence). The CDR3 has 15 amino acids. After removal of 4 bases from V and 1 base from J, the junction contained 4 bases not matched to a gene. The DNA of the CDR3 is TGTGCCAGTAGTACGTTAGCGGGAGGTTCCTACGAGCAGTACTTC. Its protein is CASSTLAGGSYEQYF.

This clonotype has a handful of counts. The rearrangement uses TRBV5-6 and TRBJ2-2; D may be TRBD1 or TRBD2 (7 bases each). V gave up 3 bases and J gave up 3 bases, with 15 bases separating them. This CDR3 is 16 amino acids long. Germline CDR1 is SGHDT and CDR2 is YYEEEE. The CDR3 spells CASSSEGAGDTGELFF. In DNA form, the CDR3 reads TGTGCCAGCAGCTCGGAGGGGGCGGGGGACACCGGGGAGCTGTTTTTT.

This clonotype was recorded many times. V is TRBV5-6 and J is TRBJ2-1, with unresolved D. With 0 bases removed from V and 4 bases from J, the gap between germline ends came to 8 bases. The V gene's germline CDR1 is SGHDT and CDR2 YYEEEE. CDR3 length: 14 amino acids. In DNA, the CDR3 is TGTGCCAGCAGCTTGGTGCACCCGTACAATGAGCAGTTCTTC. Translated: CASSLVHPYNEQFF.

The table lists this clonotype with many counts. This chain connects TRBV28 to TRBJ2-7; D is uncertain. The V gene's germline CDR1 is MDHEN and CDR2 SYDVKM. The V end was cut by 3 bases, the J end by 0 bases, with 9 bases between. This CDR3 region has 14 residues. The CDR3 DNA follows: TGTGCCAGCAGTTTGTTGGCGAGCTCCTACGAGCAGTACTTC. Its translation: CASSLLASSYEQYF.

This chain connects TRBV7-9 to TRBJ2-5; TRBD2 is a possible D gene (6 bases). CDR1 and CDR2 from the germline V gene are SEHNR and FQNEAQ (reference sequence). V was trimmed by 1 base and J by 5 bases, leaving 17 bases between them. This CDR3 comprises 16 residues. Written as DNA, the CDR3 is TGTGCCAGCAGCTTAGTGGGGACTGGCATTAGGGAGACCCAGTACTTC. Protein: CASSLVGTGIRETQYF.

The chain links TRBV3-1 to TRBJ1-2, with D tentatively TRBD1 (5 bases). V was pared by 2 bases and J by 2 bases, with 12 bases between. The CDR3 totals 15 residues. Per the germline V gene, CDR1 is LGHDT and CDR2 is YNNKEL (reference sequence). CDR3: CASSQSRATNYGYTF. The CDR3 DNA follows: TGTGCCAGCAGCCAAAGCAGGGCAACCAACTATGGCTACACCTTC.

In this sample, this clonotype turned up many times. The chain couples TRBV20-1 to TRBJ2-7; D not resolved. V was pared by 7 bases and J by 0 bases, with 10 bases between. Germline V CDR1 and CDR2: DFQATT, SNEGSKA (reference sequence). The CDR3 runs 12 residues. CDR3 DNA sequence: TGCAGTGTTCCGACTCTCTCCTACGAGCAGTACTTC. This gives the protein CSVPTLSYEQYF.

Only a few counts were recorded for this clonotype. The chain uses TRBV7-9 and TRBJ2-2; 8 bases map to TRBD2. This CDR3 has 16 amino acids. Looked up from germline, CDR1 is SEHNR and CDR2 is FQNEAQ (reference sequence). J lost 1 base, V lost 4 bases, and 5 bases had no gene match. This chain's CDR3 is CASSSRLALNTGELFF. The CDR3 region has the DNA TGTGCCAGCAGCTCCCGACTAGCGCTGAACACCGGGGAGCTGTTTTTT.

This clonotype has at least ten counts. The chain employs TRBV6-2 or TRBV6-3 and TRBJ2-7; 7 bases line up with TRBD1. CDR3 length: 14 residues. With 7 bases clipped from V and 5 bases from J, the junction kept 11 bases outside the gene matches. The germline gives CDR1 MNHEY, CDR2 SVGEGT. CDR3 in amino acids: CASTPSGTAHEQYF. In nucleotides, the CDR3 is TGTGCCAGCACCCCCTCCGGGACAGCACACGAGCAGTACTTC.

The rearrangement joins TRBV27 to TRBJ2-1; D gene unclear. The V end lost 6 bases, the J end lost 2 bases, and 5 bases lay between the germline ends. CDR1 and CDR2 from the germline V gene are MNHEY and SMNVEV (reference sequence). The CDR3 runs 12 residues. CDR3 nucleotides: TGTGCCAGCAGATCGACCTACAATGAGCAGTTCTTC. Translation gives CASRSTYNEQFF.

The sample holds a few counts of this clonotype. The rearrangement uses TRBV11-3 and TRBJ2-7; D unclear. The CDR3 runs to 14 residues. Germline V gene data show CDR1 as SGHNT and CDR2 as YENEEA. Trimming pared 0 bases from V and 6 bases from J, leaving 12 bases between. DNA of the CDR3: TGTGCCAGCAGCTTAGATCCCGGTACTCTCGAGCAGTACTTC. As protein: CASSLDPGTLEQYF.

The chain links TRBV11-2 to TRBJ2-7; either TRBD1 or TRBD2 may fit D (5 bases each). The CDR3 length is 14 residues. Germline V gene lookup returns CDR1 SGHAT and CDR2 FQNNGV. Trimming cost V 6 bases and J 1 base, with 13 bases left between them. For the CDR3, the DNA is TGTGCCAGCAGGGGGCTTTGGGGGTCCTACGAGCAGTACTTC. It is translated as CASRGLWGSYEQYF.

This clonotype has at least ten counts. The V and J genes are TRBV3-1 and TRBJ1-2; TRBD1 matches 9 bases. CDR1 LGHDT and CDR2 YNNKEL come from the germline V gene (reference sequence). The CDR3 length is 13 residues. Trimming at V came to 4 bases and at J to 8 bases, leaving 5 bases not matched to a gene. The CDR3 bases are TGTGCCAGCAGCCCTGGACAGGGGCAAGGCTACACCTTC. Translation: CASSPGQGQGYTF. Drawing the rest from reference TRBV3-1 and TRBJ1-2, the complete variable domain is DTAVSQTPKYLVTQMGNDKSIKCEQNLGHDTMYWYKQDSKKFLKIMFSYNNKELIINETVPNRFSPKSPDKAHLNLHINSLELGDSAVYFCASSPGQGQGYTFGSGTRLTVV.

This clonotype was seen many times. The V call is TRBV12-3 or TRBV12-4, the J call TRBJ2-2; maybe TRBD2 (6 bases). This CDR3 contains 15 residues. V was shortened by 4 bases and J by 0 bases, with 9 bases between the two germline ends. CDR3 in DNA: TGTGCCAGCAGTTGGACTACCGCGAACACCGGGGAGCTGTTTTTT. Its protein is CASSWTTANTGELFF.

Ten or more counts support this clonotype. This chain joins TRBV24-1 and TRBJ2-1; 10 bases map to TRBD2. Germline-derived CDR1 and CDR2 are KGHDR and SFDVKD. V shed 6 bases and J 0 bases; nucleotides not matched to a gene: 7. The CDR3 is 17 amino acids. The CDR3 region is CATSLAGDPNSYNEQFF. CDR3 in DNA: TGTGCCACCAGTCTAGCGGGAGACCCAAACTCCTACAATGAGCAGTTCTTC.

This clonotype was counted between two and nine times. The chain uses TRBV9 and TRBJ2-1, with 11 bases identical to TRBD2. This CDR3 comprises 15 residues. Losses at the gene ends were 3 bases for V and 3 bases for J; bases not matched to a gene: 2. Per the germline V gene, CDR1 is SGDLS and CDR2 is YYNGEE. The CDR3 region has the DNA TGTGCCAGCAGCGAGGGACTAGCGGACTACAATGAGCAGTTCTTC. This translates into CASSEGLADYNEQFF.

A remark on this clonotype: The junction departs from germline at one end; a sequencing error may be responsible. V and J are TRBV5-6 and TRBJ1-1; 10 bases map to TRBD1. This CDR3 is built from 15 residues. Germline CDR1 SGHDT, CDR2 YYEEEE. The DNA of the CDR3 is TGTGCCAGCAGTGGACAGGGGGTGGGATGGACTGAAGCTTCCTTT. Protein sequence: CASSGQGVGWTEASF.

The gene calls are TRBV6-1 and TRBJ2-2; the D is unclear. The germline CDR1 and CDR2 sequences are MNHNS and SASEGT. V lost 5 bases and J 2 bases, leaving 9 bases between the germline ends. The CDR3 has 14 residues. For the CDR3, the DNA is TGTGCCAGCAGTTCATTGGACAACACCGGGGAGCTGTTTTTT. It is translated as CASSSLDNTGELFF.

The chain has TRBV3-1 and TRBJ2-1, with TRBD2 matching 8 bases. Germline lookup yields CDR1 LGHDT and CDR2 YNNKEL (reference sequence). The V segment lost 0 bases and the J segment 1 base; nucleotides outside the gene matches: 11. The CDR3 runs to 19 residues. This CDR3 reads CASSQDWAGGIGSYNEQFF. The CDR3 bases are TGTGCCAGCAGCCAAGATTGGGCGGGAGGAATAGGTTCCTACAATGAGCAGTTCTTC.